This TCR beta chain originates from a study of CD8+ T cells in alopecia areata. Germline V gene data show CDR1 as MNHEY and CDR2 as SMNVEV (reference sequence). The V and J ends lost 4 bases and 7 bases, in that order; junction bases with no gene match: 5. CDR3 length: 14 amino acids. Extracted RNA was reverse transcribed, and the resulting cDNA served as sequencing template. TCRdb's table, derived via immunoSEQ multiplex PCR, lists solely in-frame clones and lacks some. Among 180,000 or so clones listed, 40% to 65% were seen once. Stated treatment: oral pan-JAK inhibitor, 5-10 mg twice daily. This clonotype originated in a human donor with alopecia areata. The chain links TRBV27 to TRBJ2-2; TRBD1 matches 8 bases. Sequences were derived from CD8+ T cells sorted from blood, sampled at week 52, from a patient treated with tofacitinib. DNA for the CDR3: TGTGCCAGCAGTTCCGGGACAGGCGGCGGGGAGCTGTTTTTT. Its protein product is CASSSGTGGGELFF.